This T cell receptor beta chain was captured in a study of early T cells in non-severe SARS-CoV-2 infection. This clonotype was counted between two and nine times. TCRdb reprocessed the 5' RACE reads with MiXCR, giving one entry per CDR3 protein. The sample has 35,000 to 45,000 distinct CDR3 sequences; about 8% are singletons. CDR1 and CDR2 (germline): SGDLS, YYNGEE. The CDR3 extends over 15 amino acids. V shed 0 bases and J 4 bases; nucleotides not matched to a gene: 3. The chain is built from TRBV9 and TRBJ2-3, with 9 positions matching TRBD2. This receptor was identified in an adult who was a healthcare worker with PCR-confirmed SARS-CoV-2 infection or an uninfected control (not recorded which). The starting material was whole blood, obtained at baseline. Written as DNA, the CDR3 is TGTGCCAGCAGCGTAGGCGGGGGGGCGTCAGATACGCAGTATTTT. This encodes CASSVGGGASDTQYF.